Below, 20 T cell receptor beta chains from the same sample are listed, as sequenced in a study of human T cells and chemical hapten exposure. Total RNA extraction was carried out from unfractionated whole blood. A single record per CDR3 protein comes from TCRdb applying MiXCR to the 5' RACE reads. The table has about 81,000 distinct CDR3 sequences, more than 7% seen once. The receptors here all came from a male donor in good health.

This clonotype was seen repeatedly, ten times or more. In DNA, the CDR3 is TGCGCCAGCAGCCAAGAGAGGCTTATCACCGGGGAGCTGTTTTTT. Translation gives CASSQERLITGELFF. The V call is TRBV4-1, the J call TRBJ2-2; no definite D call. Trimming took off 0 bases at V and 4 bases at J, with 9 bases between the two ends. The CDR3 totals 15 residues. Germline V gene data show CDR1 as MGHRA and CDR2 as YSYEKL.

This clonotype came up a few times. CDR3 loop: CSATKLGLALTEDTQYF. The CDR3 nucleotides read TGCAGTGCTACTAAGTTGGGGCTAGCCCTCACAGAAGATACGCAGTATTTT. This rearrangement joins TRBV20-1 to TRBJ2-3; D possibly uses TRBD1 or TRBD2 (5 bases each). From germline, CDR1 is DFQATT and CDR2 SNEGSKA (reference sequence). V lost 4 bases to trimming and J lost 5 bases, with 25 bases between them. The CDR3 is 17 amino acids.

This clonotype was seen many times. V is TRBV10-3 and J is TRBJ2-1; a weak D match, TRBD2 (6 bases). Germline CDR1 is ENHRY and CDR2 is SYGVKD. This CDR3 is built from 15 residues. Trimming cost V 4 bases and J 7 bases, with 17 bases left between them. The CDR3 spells CAISARLELLNEQFF. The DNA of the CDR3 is TGTGCCATCAGTGCAAGACTAGAGCTCCTGAATGAGCAGTTCTTC.

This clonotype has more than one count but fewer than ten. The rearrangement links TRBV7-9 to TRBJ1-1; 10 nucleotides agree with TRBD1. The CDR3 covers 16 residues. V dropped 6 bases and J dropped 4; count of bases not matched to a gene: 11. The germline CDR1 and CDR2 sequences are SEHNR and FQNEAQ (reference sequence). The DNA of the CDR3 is TGTGCCAGCAGGCTGCCGGGACAGGGGATCAGCACTGAAGCTTTCTTT. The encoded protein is CASRLPGQGISTEAFF.

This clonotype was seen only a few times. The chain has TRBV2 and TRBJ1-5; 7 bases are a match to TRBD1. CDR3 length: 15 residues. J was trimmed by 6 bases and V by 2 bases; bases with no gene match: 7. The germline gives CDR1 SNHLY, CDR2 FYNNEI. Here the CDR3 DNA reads TGTGCCAGCAGTGAACGGGAGGGGGCAGGTCAGCCCCAGCATTTT. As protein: CASSEREGAGQPQHF.

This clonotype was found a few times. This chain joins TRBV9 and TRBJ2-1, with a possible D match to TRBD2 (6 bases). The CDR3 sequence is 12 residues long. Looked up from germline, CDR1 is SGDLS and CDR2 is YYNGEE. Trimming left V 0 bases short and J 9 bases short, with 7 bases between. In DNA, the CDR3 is TGTGCCAGCAGCGTAGTGGGGGGTGAGCAGTTCTTC. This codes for CASSVVGGEQFF.

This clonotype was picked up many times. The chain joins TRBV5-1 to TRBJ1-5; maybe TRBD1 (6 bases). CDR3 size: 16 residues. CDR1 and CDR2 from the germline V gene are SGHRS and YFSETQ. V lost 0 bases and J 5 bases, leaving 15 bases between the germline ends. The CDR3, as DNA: TGCGCCAGCAGCTTGGAGGGAGGGGGGAGCGATCAGCCCCAGCATTTT. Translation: CASSLEGGGSDQPQHF.

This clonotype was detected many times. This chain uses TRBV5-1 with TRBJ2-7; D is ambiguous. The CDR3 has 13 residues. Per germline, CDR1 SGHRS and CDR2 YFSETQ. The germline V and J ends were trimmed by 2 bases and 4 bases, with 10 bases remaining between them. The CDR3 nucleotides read TGCGCCAGCAGCTTCGAACAGTCTTACGAGCAGTACTTC. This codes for CASSFEQSYEQYF. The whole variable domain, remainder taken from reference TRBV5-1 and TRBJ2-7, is KAGVTQTPRYLIKTRGQQVTLSCSPISGHRSVSWYQQTPGQGLQFLFEYFSETQRNKGNFPGRFSGRQFSNSRSEMNVSTLELGDSALYLCASSFEQSYEQYFGPGTRLTVT.

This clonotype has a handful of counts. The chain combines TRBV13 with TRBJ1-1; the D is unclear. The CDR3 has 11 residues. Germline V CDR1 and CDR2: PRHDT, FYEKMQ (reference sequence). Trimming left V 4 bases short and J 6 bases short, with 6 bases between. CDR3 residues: CASSSEPEAFF. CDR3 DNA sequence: TGTGCCAGCAGCTCAGAACCTGAAGCTTTCTTT. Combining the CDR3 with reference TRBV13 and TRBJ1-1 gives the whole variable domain AAGVIQSPRHLIKEKRETATLKCYPIPRHDTVYWYQQGPGQDPQFLISFYEKMQSDKGSIPDRFSAQQFSDYHSELNMSSLELGDSALYFCASSSEPEAFFGQGTRLTVV.

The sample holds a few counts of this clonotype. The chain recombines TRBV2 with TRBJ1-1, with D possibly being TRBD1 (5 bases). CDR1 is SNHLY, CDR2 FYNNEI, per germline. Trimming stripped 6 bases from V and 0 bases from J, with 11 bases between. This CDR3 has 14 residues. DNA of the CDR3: TGTGCCAGCAGGACAGAACCAATGAACACTGAAGCTTTCTTT. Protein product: CASRTEPMNTEAFF.

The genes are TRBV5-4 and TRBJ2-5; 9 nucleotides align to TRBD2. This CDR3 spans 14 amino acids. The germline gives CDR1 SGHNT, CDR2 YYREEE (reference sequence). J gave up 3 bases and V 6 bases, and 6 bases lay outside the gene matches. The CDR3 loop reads CASTKRGEKETQYF. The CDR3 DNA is TGTGCCAGCACTAAGCGGGGGGAGAAAGAGACCCAGTACTTC. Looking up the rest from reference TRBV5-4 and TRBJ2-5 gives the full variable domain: ETGVTQSPTHLIKTRGQQVTLRCSSQSGHNTVSWYQQALGQGPQFIFQYYREEENGRGNFPPRFSGLQFPNYSSELNVNALELDDSALYLCASTKRGEKETQYFGPGTRLLVL.

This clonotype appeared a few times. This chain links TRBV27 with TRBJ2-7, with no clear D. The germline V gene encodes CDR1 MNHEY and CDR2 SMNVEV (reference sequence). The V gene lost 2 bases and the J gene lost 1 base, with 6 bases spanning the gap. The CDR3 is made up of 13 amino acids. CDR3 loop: CASSLAPSYEQYF. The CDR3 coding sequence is TGTGCCAGCAGTTTAGCACCTTCCTACGAGCAGTACTTC.

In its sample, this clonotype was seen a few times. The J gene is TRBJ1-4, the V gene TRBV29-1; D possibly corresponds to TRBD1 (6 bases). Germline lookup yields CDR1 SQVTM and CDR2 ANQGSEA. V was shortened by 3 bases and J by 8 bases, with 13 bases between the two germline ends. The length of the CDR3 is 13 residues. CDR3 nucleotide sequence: TGCAGCGTTGAGGTCCCGACAGGAGAAAAACTGTTTTTT. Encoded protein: CSVEVPTGEKLFF.

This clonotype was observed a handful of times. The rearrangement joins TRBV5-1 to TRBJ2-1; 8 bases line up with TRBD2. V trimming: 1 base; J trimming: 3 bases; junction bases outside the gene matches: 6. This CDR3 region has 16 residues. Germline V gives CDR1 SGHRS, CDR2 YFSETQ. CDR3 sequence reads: CASSLSGLAIYNEQFF. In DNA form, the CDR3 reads TGCGCCAGCAGCTTGAGCGGACTAGCTATCTACAATGAGCAGTTCTTC.

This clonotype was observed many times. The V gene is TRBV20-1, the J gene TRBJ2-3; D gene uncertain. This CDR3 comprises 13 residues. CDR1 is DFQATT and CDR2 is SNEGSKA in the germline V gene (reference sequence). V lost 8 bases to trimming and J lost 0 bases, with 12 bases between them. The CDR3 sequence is CSTRPTSTDTQYF. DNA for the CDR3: TGCAGTACTCGACCTACTAGCACAGATACGCAGTATTTT.

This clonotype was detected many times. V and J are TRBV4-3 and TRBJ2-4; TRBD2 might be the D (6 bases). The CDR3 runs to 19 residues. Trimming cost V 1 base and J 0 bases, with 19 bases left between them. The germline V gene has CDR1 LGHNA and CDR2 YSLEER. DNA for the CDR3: TGCGCCAGCAGCCAAGCGGTTTGGGCACCGGGAGTAGCCAAAAACATTCAGTACTTC. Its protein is CASSQAVWAPGVAKNIQYF.

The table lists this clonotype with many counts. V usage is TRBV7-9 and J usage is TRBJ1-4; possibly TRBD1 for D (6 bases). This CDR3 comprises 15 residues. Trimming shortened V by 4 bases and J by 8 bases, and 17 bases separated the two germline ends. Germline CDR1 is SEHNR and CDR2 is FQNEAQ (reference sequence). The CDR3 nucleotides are TGTGCCAGCAGCTACCCTAGGGGGGCTGGGGAAAAACTGTTTTTT. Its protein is CASSYPRGAGEKLFF.

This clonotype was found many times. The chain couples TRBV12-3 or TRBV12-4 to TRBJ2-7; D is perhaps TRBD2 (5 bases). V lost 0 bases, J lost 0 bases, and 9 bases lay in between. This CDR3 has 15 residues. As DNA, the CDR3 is TGTGCCAGCAGTTTAGCCGGGGAGAGCTCCTACGAGCAGTACTTC. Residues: CASSLAGESSYEQYF.

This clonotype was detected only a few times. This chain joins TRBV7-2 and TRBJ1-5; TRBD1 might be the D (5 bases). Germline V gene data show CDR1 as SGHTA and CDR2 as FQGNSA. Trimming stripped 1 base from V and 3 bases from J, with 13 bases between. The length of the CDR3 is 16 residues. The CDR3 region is CASSLGGGKNNQPQHF. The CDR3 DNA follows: TGTGCCAGCAGCTTAGGGGGGGGAAAAAACAATCAGCCCCAGCATTTT.

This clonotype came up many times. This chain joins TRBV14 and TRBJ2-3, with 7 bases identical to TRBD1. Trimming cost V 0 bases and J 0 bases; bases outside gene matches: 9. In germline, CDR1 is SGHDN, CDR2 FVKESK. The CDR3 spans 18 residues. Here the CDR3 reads CASSQEEYRGRSTDTQYF. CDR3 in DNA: TGTGCCAGCAGCCAAGAGGAGTACAGGGGAAGGAGCACAGATACGCAGTATTTT.